This T cell receptor beta chain was recorded in a study of identical twins. Findings and limits, study-wide: Analyses of zero insertions could, in part, be confounded by invariant MAIT and iNKT cells. Beta out-of-frame sequences showed weaker excess sharing between twins.

TCRdb passed the 5' RACE reads through MiXCR, listing each CDR3 protein once. Altogether 400,000 to 500,000 distinct CDR3 sequences are present, 18% being singletons, with the ten largest covering approximately 12%. CDR3 size: 18 residues. Germline CDR1 SGHAT, CDR2 FQNNGV. V dropped 4 bases and J dropped 1; count of bases not matched to a gene: 14. Turning to this clonotype: What it binds is unknown.

V and J are TRBV11-2 and TRBJ2-3, with 7 bases that match TRBD2. Sequenced: naive T cells sorted from blood. The sequence was obtained from a man aged 50 to 59 in good health. The DNA of the CDR3 is TGTGCCAGCAGCTCCATCCCGAGGTGGGCGGGAGGCACAGATACGCAGTATTTT. Its translation: CASSSIPRWAGGTDTQYF.